The text below deals with one T cell receptor beta chain. Its antigen is unidentified. These data are taken from a study of cytomegalovirus exposure and HLA in healthy donors. Study details: The roughly 670 first-cohort repertoires shared a platform with the 120 validation repertoires, as reported in a later analysis.

CDR3 size: 14 residues. V was clipped by 2 bases and J by 4 bases, with 11 bases between them. Germline V gene data show CDR1 as SEHNR and CDR2 as FQNEAQ (reference sequence). From the 120-subject validation cohort, which was separate from the approximately 720-subject first cohort, the donors were drawn. The study, taken as a whole, reports: One later analysis, an examination of the 100 to 150 validation repertoires, found that first-cohort TCR clusters tended to co-occur in them.

Clones were read by immunoSEQ multiplex PCR, and TCRdb kept only the in-frame ones, dropping some. The table includes 140,000 or so clones, 75% to 90% detected once. J is TRBJ2-5 and V is TRBV7-9; D might be TRBD1 (5 bases). The receptor was derived from a woman younger than 35 in good health and CMV-seropositive. The sequenced material came from PBMCs. The CDR3 protein is CASSLLGAAETQYF. Written as DNA, the CDR3 is TGTGCCAGCAGCTTACTAGGGGCGGCAGAGACCCAGTACTTC.